A single T cell receptor beta chain is shown here with its context. Its cognate antigen has yet to be identified. The input lacks base qualities; no much larger clone sits a single base away. The sample belongs to a study of lymphopenia after photon versus proton radiotherapy (dated by TCRdb to between 2018 and 2020). With respect to the entire study: In patients with gastrointestinal tumors who developed high-grade lymphopenia, the study compared the immunological effects of photon radiation therapy with those of proton radiation therapy. The cohort comprised about 22 patients with gastrointestinal tumors who received either photon or proton therapy and then developed lymphopenia. The goal of the study was to characterize the differences between the two radiation modalities in how they affect the immune system.

Library method: the immunoSEQ multiplex PCR assay. T cell repertoires were profiled by deep sequencing of rearranged TCR beta loci, alongside multiparametric flow cytometry. TCRdb provides this immuneACCESS table in a form limited to in-frame rearrangements. Some clones are lacking; in checked studies, under half of them reflect an unresolved V gene, and why the rest are absent is not known. This sample gives some 40,000 clones in total; around nine tenths of them show up just once. The ten largest clones represent around 15% of the sample. Overall study results and their limits: Among patients across the cohort who died, overall survival time showed an inverse correlation with a larger post-nadir drop in TCR diversity. During treatment, patients who received photon therapy lost naive T cells and TCR diversity and gained effector/memory populations, whereas patients who received proton therapy remained relatively stable. The survival association was examined only in patients who died, and the authors described better survival with proton therapy as a possibility, not as a demonstrated result. After the lymphocyte count nadir, repertoires from photon-treated patients showed oligoclonal expansion, particularly of CD8+ Temra cells, and this expansion drove the decline in diversity.

V was cut back by 1 base and J by 3 bases, leaving a gap of 10 bases between them. Measured from the cysteine to the phenylalanine, the CDR3 is 15 residues long. Of all the DNA, just the CDR3 is kept, 45 bases in frame from base 1. Via the germline V gene (reference sequence), CDR1 is LNHNV and CDR2 YYDKDF. The sample in question was peripheral blood, obtained from a patient treated with photon-based radiotherapy. This receptor chain uses TRBV15 and TRBJ2-1, with no D gene named confidently. The origin of this receptor is a man aged 60 to 69 with cholangiocarcinoma. This receptor carries the CDR3 CATSRGHLHYNEQFF. The DNA sequence is given as TGTGCCACCAGCAGAGGGCACCTCCACTACAATGAGCAGTTCTTC.